A selection of T cell receptor beta chains follows, all from one sample in a study of blood T cells in healthy people across ages. TCRdb re-analysed the 5' RACE reads in MiXCR, keeping a single row per CDR3 protein. The table includes 600,000 or so distinct CDR3 sequences, about 28% detected once. Material: blood. The source of these receptors is a woman at least 80 years old in good health. The CDR3 runs from the conserved cysteine through the conserved F or W. D genes are given only for firm matches. For some rows the clone size is stated as once, few or many, or as a class when expanded; others skip it.

V	D	J	size	CDR3	DNA
TRBV2	-	TRBJ2-3	few	CASGDQDLSLGAQYF	TGTGCCAGCGGTGATCAGGACCTATCATTGGGCGCGCAGTATTTT
TRBV6-2/TRBV6-3	-	TRBJ2-3	many	CASSRRTSLTDTQYF	TGTGCCAGCAGTCGGAGGACTTCCCTCACAGATACGCAGTATTTT
TRBV5-1	TRBD1	TRBJ2-7	many	CASSLAGTGLGEQYF	TGCGCCAGCAGCTTGGCCGGGACAGGGTTGGGCGAGCAGTACTTC
TRBV5-1	TRBD1	TRBJ1-2	-	CASTWDRPNYGYTF	TGCGCCAGCACATGGGACAGACCTAACTATGGCTACACCTTC
TRBV28	-	TRBJ1-5	few	CASSHFRGGNQPQHF	TGTGCCAGCAGTCATTTCCGGGGAGGCAATCAGCCCCAGCATTTT
TRBV7-2	-	TRBJ1-4	many	CASSRTPGPKLFF	TGTGCCAGCAGCCGAACACCGGGACCCAAACTGTTTTTT
TRBV13	-	TRBJ2-7	-	CASSLQGPTYEQYF	TGTGCCAGCAGCTTGCAGGGGCCCACCTACGAGCAGTACTTC
TRBV12-3/TRBV12-4	TRBD2	TRBJ2-1	many	CASSPYLAGGNNEQFF	TGTGCCAGCAGCCCTTATTTGGCGGGGGGAAACAATGAGCAGTTCTTC
TRBV12-3/TRBV12-4	-	TRBJ1-1	-	CASSAMTLNTEAFF	TGTGCCAGCAGTGCTATGACTTTGAACACTGAAGCTTTCTTT
TRBV4-3	TRBD2	TRBJ2-5	once	CASSQTSGRVDEQYF	TGCGCCAGCAGCCAAACTAGCGGGAGGGTGGATGAGCAGTACTTC
TRBV29-1	-	TRBJ1-6	many	CSAADGYNSPLHF	TGCAGCGCCGCGGACGGCTATAATTCACCCCTCCACTTT
TRBV28	-	TRBJ1-5	few	CASRDPGGNQPQHF	TGTGCCAGCAGAGACCCGGGTGGAAATCAGCCCCAGCATTTT
TRBV28	-	TRBJ1-1	few	CGSTLLTRNTEAFF	TGTGGTAGTACGCTACTGACAAGGAACACTGAAGCTTTCTTT
TRBV18	TRBD1	TRBJ2-7	-	CASSNPGTGSYEQYF	TGTGCCAGCTCAAATCCCGGGACAGGGAGCTACGAGCAGTACTTC
TRBV30	-	TRBJ1-1	-	CAWSPFSGTFRNTEAFF	TGTGCCTGGAGCCCTTTCTCTGGGACATTTCGGAACACTGAAGCTTTCTTT
TRBV6-1	TRBD2	TRBJ2-7	-	CASSRSGGVSYEQYF	TGTGCCAGCAGTCGAAGCGGGGGGGTTTCCTACGAGCAGTACTTC